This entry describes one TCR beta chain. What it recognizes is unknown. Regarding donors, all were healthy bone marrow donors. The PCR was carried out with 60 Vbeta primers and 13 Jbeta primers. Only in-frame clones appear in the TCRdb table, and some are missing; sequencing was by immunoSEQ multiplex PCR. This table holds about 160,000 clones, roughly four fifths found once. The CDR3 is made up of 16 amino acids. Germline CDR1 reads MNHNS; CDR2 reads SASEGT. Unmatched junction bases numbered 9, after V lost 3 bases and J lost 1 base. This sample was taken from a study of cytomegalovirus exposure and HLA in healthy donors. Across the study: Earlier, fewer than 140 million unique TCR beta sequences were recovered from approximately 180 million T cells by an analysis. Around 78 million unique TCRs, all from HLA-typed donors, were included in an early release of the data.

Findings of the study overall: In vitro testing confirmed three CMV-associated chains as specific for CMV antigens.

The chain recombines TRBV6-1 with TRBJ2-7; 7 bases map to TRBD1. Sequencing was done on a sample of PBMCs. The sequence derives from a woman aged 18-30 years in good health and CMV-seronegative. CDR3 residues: CASSDLPRGQSYEQYF. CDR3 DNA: TGTGCCAGCAGTGATCTACCGAGGGGACAGTCCTACGAGCAGTACTTC.